The 9 T cell receptor beta chains reported below all come from one sample, sequenced in a study of brain T cells in children with intractable seizures. Sequencing was performed with immunoSEQ multiplex PCR; in TCRdb, only in-frame clones are kept and a portion is missing. There are 60,000 to 85,000 clones in the sample; just over 90% occur only once, and approximately 1.5% lies in the top ten. The specimen comprised peripheral blood, sampled at surgery. The receptors were sampled from a boy in the first two years of life with tuberous sclerosis and intractable seizures.

This chain uses TRBV9 with TRBJ1-2; no reliable D call. The length of the CDR3 is 15 residues. Germline V lookup: CDR1 SGDLS, CDR2 YYNGEE. V was shortened by 3 bases and J by 8 bases, with 20 bases between the two germline ends. DNA for the CDR3: TGTGCCAGCAGCGGCCTACCACAGCGAAGGGAGGGCTACACCTTC. This translates into CASSGLPQRREGYTF.

This chain links TRBV7-2 with TRBJ2-3, with 8 bases identical to TRBD1. Per the germline V gene, CDR1 is SGHTA and CDR2 is FQGNSA. V was clipped by 5 bases and J by 6 bases; unmatched bases: 7. The CDR3 has 14 residues. In DNA, the CDR3 is TGTGCCAGCAGCCGGGACAGGCCGGGGGATACGCAGTATTTT. Protein: CASSRDRPGDTQYF.

The chain combines TRBV7-9 with TRBJ2-1, with D perhaps being TRBD1 or TRBD2 (5 bases each). Germline loops: CDR1 SEHNR, CDR2 FQNEAQ (reference sequence). Trimming took 5 bases from V and 7 from J, leaving 18 bases between them. The CDR3 covers 15 residues. CDR3 sequence reads: CASSNRDAGWNEQFF. The CDR3 DNA reads TGTGCCAGCAGCAACCGGGACGCTGGGTGGAATGAGCAGTTCTTC.

This chain uses TRBV5-1 with TRBJ2-1; D uncertain. The CDR3 sequence is 15 residues long. Trimming shortened V by 4 bases and J by 5 bases, and 16 bases separated the two germline ends. CDR1 is SGHRS and CDR2 is YFSETQ in the germline V gene. CDR3 DNA sequence: TGCGCCAGCAGCCCCTTGATGGCCTACGACAATGAGCAGTTCTTC. Translated: CASSPLMAYDNEQFF.

This rearrangement joins TRBV19 to TRBJ1-5; D is unclear. Per the germline V gene, CDR1 is LNHDA and CDR2 is SQIVND (reference sequence). The CDR3 consists of 15 residues. The V end lost 2 bases, the J end lost 7 bases, and 15 bases lay between the germline ends. For the CDR3, the DNA is TGTGCCAGTAGTATACGGGATCCTGTGGGGCAGCCCCAGCATTTT. Translation gives CASSIRDPVGQPQHF. The complete variable domain, with remaining parts taken from reference TRBV19 and TRBJ1-5, reads DGGITQSPKYLFRKEGQNVTLSCEQNLNHDAMYWYRQDPGQGLRLIYYSQIVNDFQKGDIAEGYSVSREKKESFPLTVTSAQKNPTAFYLCASSIRDPVGQPQHFGDGTRLSIL.

The chain carries TRBV6-5 and TRBJ2-7; no reliable D call. The CDR3 runs to 15 residues. The V end was cut by 4 bases, the J end by 3 bases, with 16 bases between. The germline gives CDR1 MNHEY, CDR2 SVGAGI. The CDR3 DNA reads TGTGCCAGCAGTTTGACCGGGCCTTCTGTCTACGAGCAGTACTTC. Protein product: CASSLTGPSVYEQYF.

This clone has a single count. This chain joins TRBV7-2 and TRBJ1-5; D might be TRBD1 (5 bases). This CDR3 contains 18 residues. The V gene's germline CDR1 is SGHTA and CDR2 FQGNSA. Trimming removed 3 bases at V and 0 bases at J, with 18 bases between. CDR3 amino acids: CASSLSRGGIYSNQPQHF. CDR3 nucleotides: TGTGCCAGCAGCTTGTCTCGGGGGGGGATTTATAGCAATCAGCCCCAGCATTTT.

The rearrangement joins TRBV5-5 to TRBJ1-5; 9 bases match TRBD1. The CDR3 sequence is 16 residues long. With V trimmed by 3 bases and J by 4 bases, 8 bases remained unmatched. CDR1 and CDR2 from the germline V gene are SGHKS and YYEKEE (reference sequence). The chain's CDR3 is CASSWSTGGTNQPQHF. The DNA of the CDR3 is TGTGCCAGCAGCTGGTCCACAGGGGGCACTAATCAGCCCCAGCATTTT.

The chain uses TRBV6-6 and TRBJ2-3, with TRBD2 matching 10 bases. The germline CDR1 and CDR2 sequences are MNHNY and SVGAGI (reference sequence). This CDR3 has 20 amino acids. Trimming at V came to 5 bases and at J to 4 bases, leaving 21 bases not matched to a gene. The CDR3 nucleotides read TGTGCCAGCAGTCTACGAGGGCTAGCGGGAGCAAGTTTGTGGCCAGATACGCAGTATTTT. As protein: CASSLRGLAGASLWPDTQYF.